The T cell receptor beta chain under discussion was sequenced for a study of blood T cell repertoires in COVID-19. About the study: The study drew acute and convalescent COVID-19 samples from the United States, Italy and Spain. PBMCs, B-cell-depleted T cells, or T cells provided the cDNA or gDNA that made up the material.

Per the authors' pipeline: Researchers report that nucleated cell counts were estimated from reference gene primer amplification. Profiled with immunoSEQ multiplex PCR; TCRdb holds only in-frame clones, not every one. V, J and clone size were drawn from that table, and D and trimming were deduced from the DNA. The table lists about 60,000 clones, around nine tenths of them singletons. This CDR3 has 15 residues. Losses at the gene ends were 5 bases for V and 1 base for J; bases not matched to a gene: 8. The germline gives CDR1 MNHEY, CDR2 SMNVEV (reference sequence). Sequencing was carried out using peripheral blood. The chain recombines TRBV27 with TRBJ2-7, with 7 nucleotides matching TRBD2. This clonotype originated in a man in his 60s with acute or convalescent COVID-19. The CDR3 coding sequence is TGTGCCAGCAGTCCTCGGGACTACCTTTCCTACGAGCAGTACTTC. Its translation is CASSPRDYLSYEQYF.